These T cell receptor beta chains were read from a single sample in a study of shared clonotypes between healthy human individuals. Data came from immunoSEQ multiplex PCR; TCRdb stores just in-frame clones and leaves some out. The profile shows hundreds of thousands of clones, about 96% of them singletons. The sequenced sample consisted of naive CD4+ T cells sorted from blood. The receptor set was obtained from a young woman in good health. The CDR3 runs from the conserved cysteine through the conserved F or W.

v_call cdr3_aa
TRBV2 CASKGQGSSIQYF
TRBV5-4 CASSPWDRAGYTF
TRBV11-2 CASSSTGGGGYTF
TRBV9 CASSKSTGPYEQYF
TRBV7-8 CASSFGQGKPGELFF
TRBV27 CASSPQREEYNEQFF
TRBV30 CAWSGQFEQYF
TRBV5-1 CASSLRLAERGQETQYF
TRBV6-5 CASSYSRGGQGYEQYF
TRBV10-3 CAISTGSGGQETQYF
TRBV11-3 CASSSTSGSRNEQFF
TRBV19 CASSGVATTDTQYF
TRBV19 CASSIDPDRMTYEQYF
TRBV28 CASSSAQGFSNQPQHF
TRBV21-1 CASRTKVATNEKLFF
TRBV6-5 CASSPGTHDSPLHF
TRBV28 CASSIPGAGAASYEQYF
TRBV6-5 CASRLAEAFF
TRBV10-2 CASRSTSGSWNEQYF
TRBV2 CASSRQGLGTEAFF
TRBV28 CASWTSGTHRSSYEQYF
TRBV19 CASSMLGDRDRQPQHF
TRBV6-5 CASSYSDRQPQHF
TRBV11-2 CASSQRLAGGGEQFF
TRBV5-4 CASSLDHTGGGKLFF
TRBV9 CASSPKEGNQPQHF
TRBV7-2 CASSGTGANTGELFF
TRBV4-2 CASSRELAGGGTDTQYF
TRBV10-2 CASGTGTDNQPQHF
TRBV5-1 CASSLSQGARETQYF
TRBV18 CASSPRTSGTTDTQYF
TRBV12-1 CASSFTGTSGRYTGELFF
TRBV7-9 CASSPLRAGNTIYF
TRBV27 CASSLFGAGPTYEQYF
TRBV28 CASITGQGDHGGYTF
TRBV27 CASSFDRAVNGYTF
TRBV7-2 CASSLDYRQGANYGYTF
TRBV5-4 CASSLQTTSSYEQYF
TRBV27 CASSPSRVGGTQYF
TRBV13 CASSTYLGDNPYEQYF
TRBV2 CASSPSRDRSYEQYF
TRBV29-1 CSVVQGGRGSGNTIYF
TRBV11-3 CASSFGGRGYEQYF
TRBV10-2 CASTEGLAGREQYF
TRBV18 CASSPPVSNTEAFF
TRBV11-2 CASSLEVVDIQYF
TRBV28 CASSNGQGVTEAFF
TRBV30 CAWSEGGQGLGYTF